This T cell receptor (beta chain) was identified during a study of cytomegalovirus exposure and HLA in healthy donors. At the level of the study: Genetic ancestry analysis placed about 84% of the 398 donors that were genotyped in the Caucasian-associated cluster. Notes on the study in general: A link between a missense DCLRE1C variant and TCR beta V- and J-gene trimming emerged from a later analysis. Presence/absence analysis assumed near-uniform sequencing depth across donors.

The germline V and J ends were trimmed by 3 bases and 6 bases, with 13 bases remaining between them. Germline lookup yields CDR1 MDHEN and CDR2 SYDVKM. The CDR3 length is 14 residues. Primers: 60 Vbeta forward and 13 Jbeta reverse. Assay used: immunoSEQ multiplex PCR; TCRdb lists only in-frame clones, some missing. The data contain some 120,000 clones, 77% of them singletons. About this clone itself: Its antigen is undetermined.

The chain links TRBV28 to TRBJ2-3; a possible D gene is TRBD2 (5 bases). The TCR comes from a human donor in good health. The specimen sequenced was PBMCs. The CDR3 sequence is CASSLAGPGDTQYF. The DNA of the CDR3 is TGTGCCAGCAGTTTGGCCGGGCCGGGGGATACGCAGTATTTT.